Presented here are 12 T cell receptor beta chains from one specimen sequenced in a study of shared clonotypes between healthy human individuals. This table comes from immunoSEQ multiplex PCR, and its TCRdb copy is limited to in-frame clones, with some not included. This table holds 2 million to 2.5 million clones, roughly 93% found once. Specimen: naive CD4+ T cells from PBMCs. The subset: CD45RA+ positively selected. These receptors were taken from a man aged 18 to 29 in good health. Some clones in this sample may be carry-over from other donors' samples.

V is TRBV7-9 and J is TRBJ2-7; TRBD1 might be the D (5 bases). Trimming took 2 bases from V and 3 from J, leaving 11 bases between them. CDR3 length: 14 residues. Germline CDR1 SEHNR, CDR2 FQNEAQ (reference sequence). Here the CDR3 reads CASSLQGRDYEQYF. The CDR3 DNA reads TGTGCCAGCAGCTTACAGGGCCGTGACTACGAGCAGTACTTC.

V gene TRBV9 combines with J gene TRBJ1-4; maybe TRBD1 (6 bases). Trimming stripped 4 bases from V and 6 bases from J, with 19 bases between. Germline V gives CDR1 SGDLS, CDR2 YYNGEE. The CDR3 consists of 16 residues. DNA of the CDR3: TGTGCCAGCAGCCCCCAAGTCAGGGGAGGGGATGAAAAACTGTTTTTT. This gives the protein CASSPQVRGGDEKLFF.

This clone was found once. V is TRBV7-9 and J is TRBJ2-7, with TRBD2 identical over 8 bases. The CDR3 contains 13 residues. V lost 11 bases to trimming and J lost 5 bases; unmatched junction nucleotides: 11. The germline V gene encodes CDR1 SEHNR and CDR2 FQNEAQ (reference sequence). This chain's CDR3 is CALSGGQTHEQYF. The CDR3 DNA sequence: TGTGCCCTTTCGGGAGGGCAAACGCACGAGCAGTACTTC.

Of note for this clone: The sample holds other DNA sequences that translate to the same CDR3. V gene TRBV7-3 combines with J gene TRBJ2-7; 8 nucleotides align to TRBD1. In germline, CDR1 is SGHTA, CDR2 FQGTGA. This CDR3 contains 13 residues. V was pared by 1 base and J by 9 bases, with 5 bases of the junction left unmatched. CDR3 region: CASSLRQGAGQYF. The CDR3 DNA reads as TGTGCCAGCAGCTTAAGGCAGGGGGCCGGGCAGTACTTC.

This chain uses TRBV28 with TRBJ2-2, with a tentative D call TRBD2 (6 bases). The CDR3 is 17 amino acids. V lost 3 bases, J lost 4 bases, and 18 bases lay in between. Germline V gene lookup returns CDR1 MDHEN and CDR2 SYDVKM. The CDR3 DNA reads TGTGCCAGCAGTTTGATGGGCCGCGGGGCGGTCACCGGGGAGCTGTTTTTT. This translates into CASSLMGRGAVTGELFF.

The V gene is TRBV19, the J gene TRBJ1-6; unclear D gene. Trimming removed 5 bases from V and 14 bases from J, with 10 bases in between. CDR1 is LNHDA, CDR2 SQIVND, per germline (reference sequence). The CDR3 consists of 11 residues. The CDR3 region is CASSAGGALHF. In nucleotides, the CDR3 is TGTGCCAGTAGTGCGGGTGGTGCCCTCCACTTT.

This chain connects TRBV10-3 to TRBJ2-7; 7 bases agree with TRBD2. In germline, CDR1 is ENHRY, CDR2 SYGVKD. J gave up 2 bases and V 0 bases, and 7 bases lay outside the gene matches. The CDR3 loop spans 16 amino acids. The CDR3 nucleotides are TGTGCCATCAGTGAGTCTCAGGCGGGAGTCCCCTACGAGCAGTACTTC. Its protein is CAISESQAGVPYEQYF.

The V and J genes are TRBV7-8 and TRBJ2-1, with D possibly matching TRBD2 (6 bases). CDR1 is SGHVS and CDR2 is FQNEAQ in the germline V gene. The CDR3 is 18 residues long. The ends were cut back, 3 bases at V and 0 bases at J, with 18 bases in the middle. This CDR3 reads CASSLEPGLLISYNEQFF. Here the CDR3 DNA reads TGTGCCAGCAGCTTGGAACCGGGACTCCTAATCTCCTACAATGAGCAGTTCTTC.

The rearrangement links TRBV9 to TRBJ1-2; a possible D gene is TRBD1 (6 bases). CDR1 and CDR2 from the germline V gene are SGDLS and YYNGEE. V lost 5 bases and J 6 bases, leaving 17 bases between the germline ends. The CDR3 totals 14 residues. The CDR3 loop is CASRSPGRGHGYTF. The CDR3 DNA reads as TGTGCCAGCAGGAGTCCTGGGCGGGGGCATGGCTACACCTTC.

With respect to this clone: At the DNA level, this CDR3 is encoded by other sequences in the same sample as well. This chain connects TRBV6-5 to TRBJ2-7, with D unresolved. The CDR3 runs 11 residues. CDR1 and CDR2 from the germline V gene are MNHEY and SVGAGI. V lost 7 bases and J 3 bases, leaving 7 bases between the germline ends. The CDR3 protein is CASTENYEQYF. The CDR3 DNA is TGTGCCAGCACGGAGAACTACGAGCAGTACTTC.

The chain combines TRBV7-3 with TRBJ2-7; D may correspond to TRBD1 or TRBD2 (5 bases each). Germline values: CDR1 SGHTA, CDR2 FQGTGA. There are 16 residues in the CDR3. Deletions cut 5 bases from V and 1 base from J, with 18 bases between. The CDR3 loop is CASSDRPGSRSYEQYF. The CDR3 coding sequence is TGTGCCAGCAGCGATCGACCAGGGAGTAGGTCCTACGAGCAGTACTTC.

This chain links TRBV7-9 with TRBJ1-5; D possibly corresponds to TRBD1 (5 bases). The germline V gene encodes CDR1 SEHNR and CDR2 FQNEAQ (reference sequence). The CDR3 spans 16 residues. Trimming stripped 0 bases from V and 7 bases from J, with 16 bases between. The CDR3 DNA reads TGTGCCAGCAGCTTAGCGCGAGGGGAAGTGGCGCAGCCCCAGCATTTT. Amino acids: CASSLARGEVAQPQHF.